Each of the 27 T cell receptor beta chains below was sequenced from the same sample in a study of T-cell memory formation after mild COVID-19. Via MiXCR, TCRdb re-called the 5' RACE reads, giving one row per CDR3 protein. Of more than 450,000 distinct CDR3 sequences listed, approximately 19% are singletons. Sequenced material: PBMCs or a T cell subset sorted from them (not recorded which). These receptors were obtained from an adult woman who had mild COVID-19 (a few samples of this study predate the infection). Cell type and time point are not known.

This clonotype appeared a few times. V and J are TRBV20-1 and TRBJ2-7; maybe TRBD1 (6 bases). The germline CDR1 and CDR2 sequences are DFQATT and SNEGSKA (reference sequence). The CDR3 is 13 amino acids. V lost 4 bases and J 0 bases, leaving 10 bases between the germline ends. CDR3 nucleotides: TGCAGTGCTATGTCACAGGGCTCCTACGAGCAGTACTTC. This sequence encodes CSAMSQGSYEQYF.

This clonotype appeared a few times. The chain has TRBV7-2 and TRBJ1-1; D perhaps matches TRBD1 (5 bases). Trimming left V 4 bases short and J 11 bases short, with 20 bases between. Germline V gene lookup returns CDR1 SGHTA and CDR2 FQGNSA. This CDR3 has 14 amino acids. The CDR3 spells CASSSGRARDKAFF. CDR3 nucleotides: TGTGCCAGCAGCTCAGGGAGGGCACGAGACAAGGCTTTCTTT.

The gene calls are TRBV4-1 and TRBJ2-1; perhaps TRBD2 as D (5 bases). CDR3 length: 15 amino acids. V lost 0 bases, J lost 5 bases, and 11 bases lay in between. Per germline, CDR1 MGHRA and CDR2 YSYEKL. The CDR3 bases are TGCGCCAGCAGCCAAGATCAACGGCGGGACAATGAGCAGTTCTTC. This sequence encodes CASSQDQRRDNEQFF.

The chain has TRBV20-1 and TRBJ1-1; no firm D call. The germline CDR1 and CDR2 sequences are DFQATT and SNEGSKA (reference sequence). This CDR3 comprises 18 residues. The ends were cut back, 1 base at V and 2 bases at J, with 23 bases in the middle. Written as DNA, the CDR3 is TGCAGTGCTAGAGCTTATCTGAGCGGACTAACATCCAACACTGAAGCTTTCTTT. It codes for CSARAYLSGLTSNTEAFF.

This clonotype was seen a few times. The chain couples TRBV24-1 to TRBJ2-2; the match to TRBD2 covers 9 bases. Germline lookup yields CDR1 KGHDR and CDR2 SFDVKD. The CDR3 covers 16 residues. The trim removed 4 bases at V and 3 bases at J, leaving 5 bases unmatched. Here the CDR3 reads CATSDQLAGHTGELFF. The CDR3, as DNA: TGTGCCACCAGTGACCAGCTAGCGGGGCACACCGGGGAGCTGTTTTTT.

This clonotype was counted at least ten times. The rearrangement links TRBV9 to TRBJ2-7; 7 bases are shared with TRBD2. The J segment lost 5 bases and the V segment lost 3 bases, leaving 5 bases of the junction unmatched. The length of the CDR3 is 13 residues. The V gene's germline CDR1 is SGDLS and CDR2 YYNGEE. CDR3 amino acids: CASSGTSSHEQYF. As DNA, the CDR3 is TGTGCCAGCAGCGGGACTAGTTCCCACGAGCAGTACTTC. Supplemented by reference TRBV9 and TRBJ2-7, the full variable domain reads DSGVTQTPKHLITATGQRVTLRCSPRSGDLSVYWYQQSLDQGLQFLIQYYNGEERAKGNILERFSAQQFPDLHSELNLSSLELGDSALYFCASSGTSSHEQYFGPGTRLTVT.

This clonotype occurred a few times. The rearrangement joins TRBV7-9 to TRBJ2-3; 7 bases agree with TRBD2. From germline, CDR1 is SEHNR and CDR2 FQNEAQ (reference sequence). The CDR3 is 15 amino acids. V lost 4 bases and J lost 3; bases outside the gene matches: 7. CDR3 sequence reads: CASSSWGGRTDTQYF. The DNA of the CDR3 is TGTGCCAGCAGCTCCTGGGGAGGGAGGACAGATACGCAGTATTTT.

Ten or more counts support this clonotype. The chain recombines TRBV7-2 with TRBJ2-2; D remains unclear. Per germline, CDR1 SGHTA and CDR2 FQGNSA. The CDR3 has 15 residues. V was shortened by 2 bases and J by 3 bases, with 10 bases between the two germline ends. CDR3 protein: CASSLSGSHTGELFF. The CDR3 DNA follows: TGTGCCAGCAGCTTATCCGGCTCCCACACCGGGGAGCTGTTTTTT.

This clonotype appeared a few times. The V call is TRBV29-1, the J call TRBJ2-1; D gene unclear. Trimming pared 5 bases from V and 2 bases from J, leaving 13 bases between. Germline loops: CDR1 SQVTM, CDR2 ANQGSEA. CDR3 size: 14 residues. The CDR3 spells CSVTGSYPYNEQFF. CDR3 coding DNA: TGCAGCGTTACCGGGTCCTACCCCTACAATGAGCAGTTCTTC.

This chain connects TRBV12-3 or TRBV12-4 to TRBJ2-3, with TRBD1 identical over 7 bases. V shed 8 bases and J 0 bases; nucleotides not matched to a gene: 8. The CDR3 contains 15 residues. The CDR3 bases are TGTGCCAGCCGACAGGGAAGTTCTAGCACAGATACGCAGTATTTT. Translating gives CASRQGSSSTDTQYF.

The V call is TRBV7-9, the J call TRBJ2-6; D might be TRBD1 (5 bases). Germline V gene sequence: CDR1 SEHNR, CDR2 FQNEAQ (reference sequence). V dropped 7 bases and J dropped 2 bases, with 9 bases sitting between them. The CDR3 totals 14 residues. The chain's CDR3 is CASTFRAGANVLTF. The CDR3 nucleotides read TGTGCCAGCACATTCAGGGCTGGGGCCAACGTCCTGACTTTC.

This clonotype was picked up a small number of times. The CDR3 nucleotides are TGTGCCAGCAGTTTAGGGGGGGCGGATAATTCACCCCTCCACTTT. Translating gives CASSLGGADNSPLHF. J is TRBJ1-6 and V is TRBV12-3 or TRBV12-4; TRBD1 is a possible D gene (6 bases). Trimming removed 1 base from V and 5 bases from J, with 9 bases in between. This CDR3 region has 15 residues.

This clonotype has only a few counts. The CDR3 sequence: CASSFRPPGQEITDTQYF. In DNA, the CDR3 is TGTGCCAGCAGCTTCCGGCCACCTGGACAGGAGATCACAGATACGCAGTATTTT. The J gene is TRBJ2-3, the V gene TRBV4-2; TRBD1 matches 7 bases. Germline values: CDR1 LGHNA, CDR2 YNFKEQ. The CDR3 loop spans 18 amino acids. Trimming removed 5 bases from V and 2 bases from J; junction bases left unmatched: 16.

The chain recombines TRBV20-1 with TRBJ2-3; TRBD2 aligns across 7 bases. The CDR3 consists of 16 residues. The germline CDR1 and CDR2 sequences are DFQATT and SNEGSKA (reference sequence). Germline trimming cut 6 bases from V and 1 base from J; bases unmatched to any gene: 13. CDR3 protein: CSAHTGRAGGTDTQYF. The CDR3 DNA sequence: TGCAGTGCCCACACGGGGCGGGCGGGGGGCACAGATACGCAGTATTTT.

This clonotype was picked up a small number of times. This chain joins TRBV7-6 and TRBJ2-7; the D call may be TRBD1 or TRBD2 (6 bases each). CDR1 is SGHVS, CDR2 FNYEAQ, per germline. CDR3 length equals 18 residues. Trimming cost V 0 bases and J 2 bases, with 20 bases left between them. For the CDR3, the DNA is TGTGCCAGCAGCTTAGCCTGGGGGGCTAGCGCCTCCGCCTACGAGCAGTACTTC. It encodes CASSLAWGASASAYEQYF.

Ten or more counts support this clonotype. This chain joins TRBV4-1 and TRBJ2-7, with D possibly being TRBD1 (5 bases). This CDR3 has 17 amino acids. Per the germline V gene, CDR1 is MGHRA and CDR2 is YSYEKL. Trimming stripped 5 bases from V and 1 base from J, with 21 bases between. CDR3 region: CASSIFHDSKVSYEQYF. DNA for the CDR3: TGCGCCAGCAGCATCTTTCACGACAGCAAGGTATCCTACGAGCAGTACTTC.

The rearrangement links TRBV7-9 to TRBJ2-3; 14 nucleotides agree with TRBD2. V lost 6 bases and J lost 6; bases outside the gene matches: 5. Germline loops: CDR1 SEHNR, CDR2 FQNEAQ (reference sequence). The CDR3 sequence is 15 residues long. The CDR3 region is CASSVTSGGADTQYF. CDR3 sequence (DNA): TGTGCCAGCAGTGTGACTAGCGGGGGGGCTGATACGCAGTATTTT.

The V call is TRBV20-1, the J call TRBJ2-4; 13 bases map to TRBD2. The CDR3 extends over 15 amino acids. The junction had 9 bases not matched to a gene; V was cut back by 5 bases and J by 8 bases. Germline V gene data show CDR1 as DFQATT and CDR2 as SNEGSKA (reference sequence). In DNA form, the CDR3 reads TGCAGTGCTCAGGGACTAGCGGGGCTCGGAGACATTCAGTACTTC. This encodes CSAQGLAGLGDIQYF.

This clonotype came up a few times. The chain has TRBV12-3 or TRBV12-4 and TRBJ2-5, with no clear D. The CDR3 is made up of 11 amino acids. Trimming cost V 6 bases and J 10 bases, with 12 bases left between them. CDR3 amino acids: CASSPDRGQYF. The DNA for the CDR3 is TGTGCCAGCAGCCCCGATCGTGGCCAGTACTTC.

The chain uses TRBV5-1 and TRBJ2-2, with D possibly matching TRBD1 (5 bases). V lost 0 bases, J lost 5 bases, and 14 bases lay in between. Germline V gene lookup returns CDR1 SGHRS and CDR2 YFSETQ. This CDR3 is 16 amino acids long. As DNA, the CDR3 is TGCGCCAGCAGCTTGGTGGTTCCAGGGCCTACCGGGGAGCTGTTTTTT. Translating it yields CASSLVVPGPTGELFF.

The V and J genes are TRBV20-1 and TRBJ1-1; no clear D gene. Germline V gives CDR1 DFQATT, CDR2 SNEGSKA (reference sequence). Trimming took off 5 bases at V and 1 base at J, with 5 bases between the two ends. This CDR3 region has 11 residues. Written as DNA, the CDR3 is TGCAGTGCTCCTCGGAACACTGAAGCTTTCTTT. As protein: CSAPRNTEAFF.

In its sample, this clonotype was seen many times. CDR3 DNA sequence: TGTGCCAGCAGCTTTCGACAGTCGGTGGGCTACGAGCAGTACTTC. Encoded protein: CASSFRQSVGYEQYF. The gene calls are TRBV7-2 and TRBJ2-7, with a possible D match to TRBD1 (5 bases). The CDR3 loop spans 15 amino acids. The V gene's germline CDR1 is SGHTA and CDR2 FQGNSA. Deletions cut 3 bases from V and 3 bases from J, with 15 bases between.

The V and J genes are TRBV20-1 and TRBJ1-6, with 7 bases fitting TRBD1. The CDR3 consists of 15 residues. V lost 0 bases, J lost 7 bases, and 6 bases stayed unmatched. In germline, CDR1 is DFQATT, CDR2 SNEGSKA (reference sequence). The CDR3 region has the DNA TGCAGTGCTAGAGAGACAGGGTTTCGGAATTCACCCCTCCACTTT. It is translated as CSARETGFRNSPLHF.

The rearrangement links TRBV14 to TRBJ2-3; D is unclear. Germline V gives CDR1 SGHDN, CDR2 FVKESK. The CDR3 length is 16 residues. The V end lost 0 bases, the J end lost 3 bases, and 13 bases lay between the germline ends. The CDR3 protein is CASSQEEVRGTDTQYF. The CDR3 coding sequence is TGTGCCAGCAGCCAAGAAGAGGTCCGTGGGACAGATACGCAGTATTTT.

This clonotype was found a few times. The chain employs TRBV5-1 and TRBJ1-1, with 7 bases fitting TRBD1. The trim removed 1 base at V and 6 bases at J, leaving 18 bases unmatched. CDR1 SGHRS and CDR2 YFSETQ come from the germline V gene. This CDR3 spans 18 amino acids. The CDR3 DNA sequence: TGCGCCAGCAGCTTGTCTCCTCAAGTGCGTACTGGACAGGCTGAAGCTTTCTTT. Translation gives CASSLSPQVRTGQAEAFF.

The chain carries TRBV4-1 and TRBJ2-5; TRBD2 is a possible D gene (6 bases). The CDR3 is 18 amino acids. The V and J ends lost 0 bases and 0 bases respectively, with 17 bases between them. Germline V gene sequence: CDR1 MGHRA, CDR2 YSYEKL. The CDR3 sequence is CASSQDYILAEYQETQYF. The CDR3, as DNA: TGCGCCAGCAGCCAAGATTACATACTAGCAGAGTACCAAGAGACCCAGTACTTC.

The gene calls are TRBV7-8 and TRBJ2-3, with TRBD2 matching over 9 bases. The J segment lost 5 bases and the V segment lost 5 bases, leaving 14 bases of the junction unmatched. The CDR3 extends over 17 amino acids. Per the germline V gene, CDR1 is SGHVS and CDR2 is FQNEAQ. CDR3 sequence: CASSTRPQAGGRDTQYF. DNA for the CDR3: TGTGCCAGCAGCACTCGGCCTCAGGCGGGGGGGAGAGATACGCAGTATTTT.